This T cell receptor (beta chain) was found in a study of response to subunit inactivated influenza vaccine. TCRdb ran MiXCR on the RT-PCR reads and lists one entry per CDR3 protein. The sample yields roughly 500,000 distinct CDR3 sequences, about 25% seen once. CDR1 is LNHDA and CDR2 is SQIVND in the germline V gene (reference sequence). The length of the CDR3 is 15 residues. Trimming left V 3 bases short and J 7 bases short, with 18 bases between. Study results and caveats: After each seasonal influenza vaccination, few new T cells are recruited, the authors suggested.

In this sample, this clonotype turned up a few times. Its antigen remains unidentified. The rearrangement joins TRBV19 to TRBJ1-1; D not certain. This receptor was identified in a man aged 45-60 years who received an inactivated influenza vaccine. The sequencing used CD4+ T cells sorted from PBMCs, collected more than 4 days after vaccination. The CDR3 sequence is CASSMGSTYGDEAFF. The CDR3 DNA sequence: TGTGCCAGTAGTATGGGTTCGACATACGGGGATGAAGCTTTCTTT.